This TCR beta chain was identified in a study of response to subunit inactivated influenza vaccine. TCRdb reprocessed the RT-PCR reads via MiXCR and lists one record per CDR3 protein. The sample holds about 530,000 distinct CDR3 sequences, around 13% seen once. The V segment lost 5 bases and the J segment 7 bases; nucleotides outside the gene matches: 8. CDR1 and CDR2 (germline): SGHTA, FQGTGA. The length of the CDR3 is 16 residues. The sequence was obtained from a man aged 45-60 years who received an inactivated influenza vaccine. The chain joins TRBV7-3 to TRBJ2-1; 13 nucleotides agree with TRBD2. The sample consisted of PBMCs from blood, taken roughly 45 days after vaccination. The CDR3 reads CASSPWTSGSKNEQFF. The CDR3 DNA is TGTGCCAGCAGCCCCTGGACTAGCGGGAGCAAGAATGAGCAGTTCTTC.